This TCR beta chain appears in the sequencing data of a study of shared clonotypes between healthy human individuals (dated by TCRdb to 2019 to 2021). As for the study more broadly: A few men and two women, aged 18 to 49 years, made up the cohort. For each donor, CD4 naive and CD4 memory were each given three plates, CD8 naive was given two plates, and CD8 memory was given one plate. Blood TCR repertoires of roughly five healthy adults were deeply sequenced to estimate repertoire size and the extent of clonotype sharing between individuals. To increase sequencing depth and limit assay-specific biases, different laboratories used diverse techniques to prepare libraries and sequence TCR repertoires. Leukapheresis yielded between about 0.85 and 9 billion PBMCs per donor. Paper-wide results and their limitations: Pairwise subsampling indicated that sequencing depth was expected to affect the degree of clonotype sharing among donors. Around 5% of naive CD4, roughly 3.5% of naive CD8, approximately 2% of memory CD4, and 0.4% of memory CD8 clonotypes were shared across several donors. Higher generation probabilities were observed for clonotypes shared by all four sorted-subset donors than for non-shared clonotypes. Because the study included a small number of donors, the genetic and exposure-history diversity represented was limited. Sampling was restricted to blood, and TCR repertoires in tissue are likely to differ from TCR repertoires in blood. Naive subsets generally had larger estimated clonotype richness than memory subsets. Even with the large sequencing depth, rarefaction of the sorted-subset datasets indicated that sequencing was incomplete.

The donors were healthy, HIV-negative adults who had no recently reported acute infections or vaccinations. Every donor was a Caucasian adult living in Nashville, Tennessee, USA. CD4+ T cells were enriched by magnetic negative selection, after which naive cells were positively selected on CD45RA and the negative fraction was taken as the memory subset. After blood collection by leukapheresis, PBMCs were isolated using Ficoll-Histopaque density gradient centrifugation and then cryopreserved in the vapor phase of liquid nitrogen. Analytical flow cytometry was used to check the purity and quantity of every magnetically sorted T cell population. Genomic DNA was isolated from each sorted fraction and quantified by UV absorbance on a Nanodrop 2000c. TCR CDR3 regions were amplified from genomic DNA by multiplex PCR using the deep immunoSEQ assay. Extracted genomic DNA from each cell subset was spread evenly across all wells of several immunoSEQ 96-well plates, with each plate serving as a replicate. For sorted subsets, each replicate PCR was loaded with 200 ng genomic DNA, equivalent to 30,000 or so T cell genomes. Purified libraries were quantified with a Qubit 3.0 fluorometer, sized on a Bioanalyzer 2100, and re-quantified with the KAPA Library Quantification kit. Each immunoSEQ 96-well plate was sequenced on its own single-read 150-cycle Illumina NextSeq 550 flow cell. The original methods were these. Because the immunoSEQ output included only junctional sequences and no quality scores, the filtering could not be the same as the filtering used for full-length reads. To assign V/J genes and CDR3, sequences were annotated using PyIR, a Python wrapper for IgBLAST v1.9, with IMGT germline references. Any read was removed if the V/J assignment was weak (E-value above 1e-6), the CDR3 was missing, or the read contained stop codons, out-of-frame junctions, or ambiguous translated residues. V3J clonotypes were defined as sequences sharing the same inferred V gene, J gene, and CDR3 amino acid sequence. Percentage overlap between repertoires was computed as shared unique clonotypes divided by the size of the smaller repertoire. RTK rarefaction, the Chao1 estimator, and Recon v2.1 estimates of unobserved clonotypes were used to assess repertoire richness. Generation probabilities were computed with OLGA for all TCRbeta clonotypes obtained by the gDNA method from four donors. TCRdb retrieved this table from immuneACCESS and kept in-frame rearrangements only. Not all clones are present; in checked studies, unresolved V genes account for under half, and no reason is known for the remainder. D and trimming come from the DNA, and the V and J calls and clone size come from that table. This sample holds approximately 2.3 million clones; 85% to 95% were observed only once. Approximately 0.4% of the sample is in the top ten clones.

Turning to this clone: The target of this receptor is not known. Base qualities were left out, and no much larger clone turns up one base away.

This clonotype was sampled from a man younger than 30 in good health. Some clones in this sample may be carry-over from other donors' samples. The source material was naive CD4+ T cells from PBMCs. Per the publication, the cell subset or site label means: CD45RA+ positively selected.

The CDR3 protein sequence reads: CASSFTGGRWNEQFF. The nucleotide sequence is given as TGTGCCAGCAGCTTTACTGGGGGTAGGTGGAATGAGCAGTTCTTC. The chain is assembled from TRBV7-9 and TRBJ2-1; the D gene could be either TRBD1 or TRBD2, each agreeing at 5 bases. As encoded in the germline V gene (reference sequence), CDR1 is SEHNR while CDR2 is FQNEAQ. Inclusive of the bounding cysteine and phenylalanine, the CDR3 is 15 residues long. Only the CDR3 DNA stays, 45 bases, in frame from base 1. V is cut by 3 bases and J by 7 bases, and the space between the germline ends is 16 bases.